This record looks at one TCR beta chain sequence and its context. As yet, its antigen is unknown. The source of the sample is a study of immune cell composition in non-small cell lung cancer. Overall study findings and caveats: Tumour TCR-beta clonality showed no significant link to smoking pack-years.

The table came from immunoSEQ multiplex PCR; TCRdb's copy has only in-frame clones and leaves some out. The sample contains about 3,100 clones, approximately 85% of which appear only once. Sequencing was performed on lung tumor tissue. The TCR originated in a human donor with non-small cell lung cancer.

The CDR3 region has the DNA TGTGCCAGCAAACGGGACAGGGGTCTTAGTGGAAACACCATATATTTT. This gives the protein CASKRDRGLSGNTIYF. The gene calls are TRBV2 and TRBJ1-3; TRBD1 matches 10 bases. This CDR3 has 16 amino acids. V dropped 7 bases and J dropped 3; count of bases not matched to a gene: 9. The germline CDR1 and CDR2 sequences are SNHLY and FYNNEI.